This TCR beta chain was captured in a study of shared clonotypes between healthy human individuals. The CDR3 has 15 amino acids. Germline values: CDR1 SGDLS, CDR2 YYNGEE. Trimming pared 0 bases from V and 4 bases from J, leaving 10 bases between. The protocol was immunoSEQ multiplex PCR, while the TCRdb copy is restricted to in-frame clones and leaves out a portion. Here the sample spans some 1.5 million clones, 95% to 99% being singletons. The clonotype originates from a young man in good health. Sequenced material: naive CD4+ T cells sorted from blood. The subset denotes: CD45RA+ positively selected. This chain connects TRBV9 to TRBJ2-2, with D uncertain. The CDR3 loop is CASSVGPIATGELFF. The CDR3 DNA is TGTGCCAGCAGCGTAGGTCCCATTGCCACCGGGGAGCTGTTTTTT.